This paragraph covers one TCR beta chain sequence. Antigen unknown. At the DNA level, this CDR3 is encoded by other sequences in the same sample as well. The sample comes from a study of cytomegalovirus exposure and HLA in healthy donors. CDR3 size: 13 residues. V gave up 9 bases and J gave up 0 bases, with 6 bases separating them. Germline CDR1 MGHDK, CDR2 SYGVNS. Regarding the study as a whole: Investigators reported over 150 TCR beta chains as tied to cytomegalovirus. The presence/absence work took it that sequencing depth was about the same across donors. For most TCR beta V segments, an earlier analysis put the productive rate at about 87% or about 30% of the time.

The PCR was carried out with 60 Vbeta primers and 13 Jbeta primers. Authors' analysis steps: In a later analysis, the count reached 74 million or so unique TCR beta chains, with around 10 million shared. Profiling relied on immunoSEQ multiplex PCR, and the TCRdb table lists in-frame clones only, not all of them. Clone size and V and J calls were adopted from that table, with D and trimming inferred from the DNA. The table has over 110,000 clones, roughly four fifths seen once. This receptor was obtained from a woman between 55 and 75 years old in good health and CMV-seropositive. V gene TRBV25-1 combines with J gene TRBJ2-6; D uncertain. Sequenced sample: PBMCs. The CDR3 reads CASLVSGANVLTF. CDR3 nucleotides: TGTGCCAGTCTAGTCTCTGGGGCCAACGTCCTGACTTTC. Full variable domain (remainder filled in from reference TRBV25-1 and TRBJ2-6): EADIYQTPRYLVIGTGKKITLECSQTMGHDKMYWYQQDPGMELHLIHYSYGVNSTEKGDLSSESTVSRIRTEHFPLTLESARPSHTSQYLCASLVSGANVLTFGAGSRLTVL.